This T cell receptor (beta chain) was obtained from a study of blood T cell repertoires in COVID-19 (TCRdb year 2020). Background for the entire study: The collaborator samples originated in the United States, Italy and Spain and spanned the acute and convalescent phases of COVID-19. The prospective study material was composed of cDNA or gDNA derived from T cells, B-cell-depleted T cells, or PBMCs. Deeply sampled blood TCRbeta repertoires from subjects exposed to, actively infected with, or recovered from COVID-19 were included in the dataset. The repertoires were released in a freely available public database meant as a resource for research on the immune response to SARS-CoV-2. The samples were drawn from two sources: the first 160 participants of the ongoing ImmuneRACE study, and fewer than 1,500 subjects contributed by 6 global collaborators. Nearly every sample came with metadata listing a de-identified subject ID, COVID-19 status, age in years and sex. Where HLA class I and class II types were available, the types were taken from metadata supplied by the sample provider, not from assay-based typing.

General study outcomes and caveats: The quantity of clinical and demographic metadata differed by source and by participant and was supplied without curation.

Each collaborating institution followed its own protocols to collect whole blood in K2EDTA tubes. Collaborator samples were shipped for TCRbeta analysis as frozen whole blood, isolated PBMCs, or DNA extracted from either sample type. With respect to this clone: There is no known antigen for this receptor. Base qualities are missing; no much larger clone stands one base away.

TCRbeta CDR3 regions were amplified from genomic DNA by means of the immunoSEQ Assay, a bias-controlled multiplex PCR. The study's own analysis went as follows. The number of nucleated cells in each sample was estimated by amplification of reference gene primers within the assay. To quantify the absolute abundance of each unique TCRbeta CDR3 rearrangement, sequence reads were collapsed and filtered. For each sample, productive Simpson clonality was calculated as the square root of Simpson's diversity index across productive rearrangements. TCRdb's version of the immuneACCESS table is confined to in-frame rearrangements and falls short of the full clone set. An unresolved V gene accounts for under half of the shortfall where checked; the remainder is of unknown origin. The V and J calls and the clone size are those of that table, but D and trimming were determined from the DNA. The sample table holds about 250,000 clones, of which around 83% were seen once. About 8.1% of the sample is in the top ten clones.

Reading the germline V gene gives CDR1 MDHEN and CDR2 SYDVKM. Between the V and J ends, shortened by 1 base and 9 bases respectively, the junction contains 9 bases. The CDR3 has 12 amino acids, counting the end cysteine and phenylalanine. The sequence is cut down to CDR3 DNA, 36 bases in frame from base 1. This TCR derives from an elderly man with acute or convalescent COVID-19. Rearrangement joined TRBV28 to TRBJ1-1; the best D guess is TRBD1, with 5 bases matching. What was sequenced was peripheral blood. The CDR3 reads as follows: CASSLLGRQAFF. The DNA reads TGTGCCAGCAGTTTATTGGGGCGTCAAGCTTTCTTT.